In its sample, the clone carrying this T cell receptor beta chain was seen a few times. What it binds is unknown. These data come from a study of molecular identifiers for immune sequencing clone quantification. Study outcomes and limitations: Identical barcode-sharing TCR molecules could lead to underestimated sizes for highly expanded clones.

Libraries of bulk TCR were made by previously described methods (with listed TCR primers). TCRdb passed the PCR reads through MiXCR, listing each CDR3 protein once. In the table there are about half a million distinct CDR3 sequences, about 25% of which are singletons. Germline V gives CDR1 DFQATT, CDR2 SNEGSKA (reference sequence). V lost 0 bases to trimming and J lost 5 bases, with 13 bases between them. The length of the CDR3 is 14 residues. Sorted cells numbering roughly 20,000 to 1,000,000, with 10%, 30% or 50% RNA, yielded the naive CD8 libraries. This TCR derives from a human donor in good health. Some libraries in this study had Jurkat cell RNA spiked in. The V gene is TRBV20-1, the J gene TRBJ1-1; no firm D call. Sequenced: naive CD8+ T cells from blood, with Jurkat cell RNA spiked in. Subset here: FACS-sorted CD8+CD4-CCR7+CD45RA+ naive T cells. CDR3 in amino acids: CSARDTPRTTEAFF. For the CDR3, the DNA is TGCAGTGCTAGAGACACCCCTAGGACGACTGAAGCTTTCTTT.